One TCR beta chain is described in this entry. Cohort allocation depended upon clinical history that participants reported. These data are taken from a study of blood T cell repertoires in COVID-19. Germline CDR1 and CDR2: SGHNT and YENEEA. The ends were cut back, 10 bases at V and 7 bases at J, with 13 bases in the middle. The CDR3 has 11 residues. Clones were sequenced by immunoSEQ multiplex PCR, and TCRdb holds only the in-frame ones, with some missing. The sample includes 200,000 to 300,000 clones, 70% to 90% of them seen just once. This rearrangement joins TRBV11-3 to TRBJ1-1, with D unclear. The clonotype comes from a man aged 45-60 years who had been exposed to COVID-19. What was sequenced was PBMCs or T cells enriched from blood (not recorded which). The CDR3 loop reads CATRKLGEAFF. CDR3 nucleotides: TGTGCCACCCGGAAACTAGGTGAAGCTTTCTTT.